This TCR beta chain derives from a study of beta chain features in type 1 diabetes. This clone showed up just a few times. cDNA synthesis used the whole RNA isolate, giving expressed TCRB sequences. Measured with immunoSEQ multiplex PCR; TCRdb has only the in-frame clones, and not every one. The sample lists 250,000 to 350,000 clones; 11% to 15% were seen once. Sequenced: central memory CD4+ T cells from blood. This receptor was taken from a man in his thirties or forties in good health.

CDR3 sequence: CASTSSYNSPLHF. For the CDR3, the DNA is TGTGCCAGCACCAGCTCCTATAATTCACCCCTCCACTTT. The chain employs TRBV25-1 and TRBJ1-6; the D is unclear. Trimming took off 7 bases at V and 0 bases at J, with 4 bases between the two ends. Looked up from germline, CDR1 is MGHDK and CDR2 is SYGVNS. This CDR3 is built from 13 residues.